This T cell receptor (beta chain) was captured in a study of T cell changes during pregnancy in multiple sclerosis. Per the germline V gene, CDR1 is MRHNA and CDR2 is SNTAGT. The V and J ends lost 8 bases and 0 bases respectively, with 12 bases between them. This CDR3 region has 14 residues. Data came from immunoSEQ multiplex PCR; TCRdb stores just in-frame clones and leaves some out. The sample has some 99,000 clones, 80% to 95% seen once. The specimen was peripheral blood, collected after pregnancy. This receptor was obtained from a female donor with multiple sclerosis, enrolled in a pregnancy study. The chain recombines TRBV6-4 with TRBJ2-3; a weak D match, TRBD1 (6 bases). CDR3 residues: CASRPDRSTDTQYF. The CDR3 region has the DNA TGTGCCAGCCGTCCGGACAGAAGCACAGATACGCAGTATTTT.